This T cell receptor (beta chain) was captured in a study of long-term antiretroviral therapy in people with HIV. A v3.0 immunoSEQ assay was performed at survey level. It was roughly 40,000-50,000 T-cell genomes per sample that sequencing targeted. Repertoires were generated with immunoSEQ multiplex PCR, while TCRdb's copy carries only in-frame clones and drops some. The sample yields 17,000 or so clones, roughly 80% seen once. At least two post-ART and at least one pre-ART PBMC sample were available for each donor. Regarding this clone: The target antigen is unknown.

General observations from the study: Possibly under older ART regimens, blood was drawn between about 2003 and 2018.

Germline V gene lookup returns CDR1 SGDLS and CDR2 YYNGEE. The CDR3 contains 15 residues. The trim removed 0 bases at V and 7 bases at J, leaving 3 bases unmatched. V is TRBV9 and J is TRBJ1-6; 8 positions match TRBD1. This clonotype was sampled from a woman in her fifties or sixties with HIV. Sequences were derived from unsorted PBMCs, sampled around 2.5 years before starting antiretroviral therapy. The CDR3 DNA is TGTGCCAGCAGCGTAGTACAGGGGGTGAATTCACCCCTCCACTTT. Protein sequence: CASSVVQGVNSPLHF.